These T cell receptor beta chains were read from a single sample in a study of CD8 T cells in ankylosing spondylitis. In TCRdb, the 5' RACE reads were re-called with MiXCR into one record per CDR3 protein. The table shows about 90,000 distinct CDR3 sequences, with roughly 10% occurring only once. The sequenced sample was blood, either unsorted or a sorted T cell fraction (not recorded which). All receptors come from a male donor with ankylosing spondylitis. Both conserved end residues are trimmed from each CDR3.

TRBV10-3,TRBJ2-7,AISELGMSYEQY
TRBV4-1,TRBJ2-3,ASSRGLAGEEDTQY
TRBV27,TRBJ2-2,ASSLTGGLPGELF
TRBV7-8,TRBJ2-4,ASSSRWGLAGGNIQY
TRBV19,TRBJ1-1,ASRPGPREAF
TRBV7-6,TRBJ2-3,ASSSAGLAEFTDTQY
TRBV4-2,TRBJ2-1,ASSQDPSGRVGVEQF
TRBV7-8,TRBJ1-5,ASSALDGYGNQPQH
TRBV12-3/TRBV12-4,TRBJ2-3,ASSLAPTDTQY
TRBV12-3/TRBV12-4,TRBJ2-1,ASKDTSSSYNEQF
TRBV11-2,TRBJ2-7,ASSSQTGLTADSYEQY
TRBV27,TRBJ1-5,ASSPTGQPQH
TRBV29-1,TRBJ2-1,SVERGTGAYNEQF
TRBV18,TRBJ2-6,ASSPNPQVSGANVLT
TRBV11-2,TRBJ2-5,ASSLGSRGPGETQY
TRBV7-2,TRBJ2-1,ASSFYRGHDPEQF
TRBV12-3/TRBV12-4,TRBJ2-3,ASSSTSGREWDTQY
TRBV27,TRBJ1-2,ASSPREVSGYT
TRBV6-4,TRBJ2-2,ASSVDATGELF
TRBV5-1,TRBJ1-3,ASSLGTVSGNTIY
TRBV5-6,TRBJ2-1,ASSLGLAGYNEQF
TRBV20-1,TRBJ2-1,SARRNLAGVFNEQF
TRBV29-1,TRBJ2-2,SVEGQLNGELF
TRBV5-1,TRBJ2-1,ASSLAQGSGVNEQF
TRBV27,TRBJ2-1,ASSFVALSYNEQF
TRBV20-1,TRBJ2-7,SARGTSVDYEQY
TRBV20-1,TRBJ2-1,SVGGDGDEQF
TRBV27,TRBJ2-7,ASSPNSFQQY
TRBV24-1,TRBJ2-1,ATSDGQTGYNEQF
TRBV3-1,TRBJ1-4,ASSPMPGATNEKLF
TRBV7-6,TRBJ2-5,AGGASVGETQY
TRBV24-1,TRBJ2-1,ATSDLDSAGPSSYNEQF
TRBV20-1,TRBJ2-2,SVPGPPDTGELF
TRBV5-6,TRBJ2-1,ASSLGGRDNEQF
TRBV10-3,TRBJ2-7,AISESRWGSYEQY
TRBV10-2,TRBJ1-3,ASSMGGASGNTIY
TRBV20-1,TRBJ1-6,SAPDSTSELSSYNSPLH
TRBV10-3,TRBJ2-7,AISPTGQNTYEQY
TRBV4-1,TRBJ2-2,ATRDSTGELF
TRBV5-6,TRBJ2-7,ASSLSFSEHEQY
TRBV6-1,TRBJ1-3,ASREYVGGNTIY
TRBV5-1,TRBJ2-3,ASSLGLAGGPGTDTQY